Each of the 22 T cell receptor beta chains below was sequenced from the same sample in a study of cytomegalovirus exposure and HLA in healthy donors. PCR used 60 Vbeta primers and 13 Jbeta primers. The repertoire was sequenced with immunoSEQ multiplex PCR; TCRdb's copy has only in-frame clones and lacks some. Of 95,000 to 150,000 clones in the sample, around 78% were seen once. Sequenced: PBMCs. These receptors all stem from a man younger than 35 in good health and CMV-seropositive.

This clone has a single count. This chain connects TRBV2 to TRBJ2-7; 7 bases fit TRBD1. CDR3 length: 14 residues. Germline trimming cut 6 bases from V and 3 bases from J; bases unmatched to any gene: 8. In germline, CDR1 is SNHLY, CDR2 FYNNEI. The CDR3 region is CASRAGTAYYEQYF. Here the CDR3 DNA reads TGTGCCAGCAGAGCCGGGACAGCTTACTACGAGCAGTACTTC.

The chain has TRBV5-1 and TRBJ2-2; D is perhaps TRBD2 (6 bases). In germline, CDR1 is SGHRS, CDR2 YFSETQ. The V end was cut by 2 bases, the J end by 3 bases, with 23 bases between. The CDR3 contains 19 residues. CDR3 loop: CASSLVSRGSAGDTGELFF. DNA of the CDR3: TGCGCCAGCAGCTTAGTTTCGCGGGGCTCCGCCGGGGACACCGGGGAGCTGTTTTTT.

The chain uses TRBV7-2 and TRBJ1-2; D is unclear. Between the trimmed V and J ends, which lost 4 bases and 10 bases, there was a span of 10 bases. Per germline, CDR1 SGHTA and CDR2 FQGNSA. This CDR3 has 11 amino acids. CDR3 nucleotide sequence: TGTGCCAGCAGCTCCTACGCCCCCTACACCTTC. Encoded protein: CASSSYAPYTF.

The chain joins TRBV4-1 to TRBJ1-5, with 9 bases identical to TRBD1. In germline, CDR1 is MGHRA, CDR2 YSYEKL. V dropped 0 bases and J dropped 3; count of bases not matched to a gene: 3. This CDR3 spans 16 amino acids. CDR3 region: CASSQDRTGDNQPQHF. The CDR3 region has the DNA TGCGCCAGCAGCCAAGATCGGACAGGGGACAATCAGCCCCAGCATTTT.

This rearrangement joins TRBV6-6 to TRBJ2-5; 11 bases match TRBD1. V gave up 4 bases and J gave up 5 bases; unmatched junction bases: 3. This CDR3 contains 14 residues. CDR1 is MNHNY, CDR2 SVGAGI, per germline (reference sequence). The CDR3 coding sequence is TGTGCCAGCAGTTGGGGGACAGGGGGGGAGACCCAGTACTTC. It codes for CASSWGTGGETQYF.

The chain carries TRBV6-5 and TRBJ1-1; D might be TRBD1 (5 bases). The germline CDR1 and CDR2 sequences are MNHEY and SVGAGI. Trimming took 6 bases from V and 10 from J, leaving 15 bases between them. The CDR3 sequence is 12 residues long. Written as DNA, the CDR3 is TGTGCCAGCAGGCAAGCCCGGGGGGGAGCTTTCTTT. Translating gives CASRQARGGAFF.

This chain links TRBV5-1 with TRBJ2-7, with D maybe TRBD1 (5 bases). Trimming stripped 3 bases from V and 3 bases from J, with 13 bases between. The CDR3 totals 14 residues. Germline V gene data show CDR1 as SGHRS and CDR2 as YFSETQ. CDR3 region: CASSSSRVSYEQYF. CDR3 sequence (DNA): TGCGCCAGCAGCTCTTCCAGGGTTAGCTACGAGCAGTACTTC.

This clone was counted only a few times. V gene TRBV5-1 combines with J gene TRBJ2-3; 7 bases line up with TRBD1. CDR3 size: 13 residues. Germline trimming cut 2 bases from V and 4 bases from J; bases unmatched to any gene: 1. CDR1 and CDR2 from the germline V gene are SGHRS and YFSETQ. CDR3 bases: TGCGCCAGCAGCTTCGGGACAGCAGATACGCAGTATTTT. This sequence encodes CASSFGTADTQYF.

This chain joins TRBV13 and TRBJ2-7; 9 bases agree with TRBD1. Unmatched junction bases numbered 7, after V lost 6 bases and J lost 4 bases. CDR1 and CDR2 from the germline V gene are PRHDT and FYEKMQ (reference sequence). This CDR3 is 14 amino acids long. In DNA, the CDR3 is TGTGCCAGCAGGGCCGGGACAGGGAGGTACGAGCAGTACTTC. Its translation is CASRAGTGRYEQYF.

The chain employs TRBV19 and TRBJ2-3, with 15 bases matching TRBD2. The CDR3 totals 17 residues. Trimming took 4 bases from V and 2 from J; bases not matched to a gene: 4. Germline V gene lookup returns CDR1 LNHDA and CDR2 SQIVND (reference sequence). CDR3 coding DNA: TGTGCCAGTAGTACGGGACTAGCGGGGGGCCCCACAGATACGCAGTATTTT. Amino acid sequence: CASSTGLAGGPTDTQYF. The full variable domain, with the rest looked up from reference TRBV19 and TRBJ2-3, is DGGITQSPKYLFRKEGQNVTLSCEQNLNHDAMYWYRQDPGQGLRLIYYSQIVNDFQKGDIAEGYSVSREKKESFPLTVTSAQKNPTAFYLCASSTGLAGGPTDTQYFGPGTRLTVL.

The chain has TRBV30 and TRBJ2-7, with D possibly TRBD1 on 6 matching bases. CDR1 is GTSNPN and CDR2 is SVGIG in the germline V gene (reference sequence). CDR3 length: 14 amino acids. Trimming shortened V by 0 bases and J by 2 bases, and 11 bases separated the two germline ends. The CDR3: CAWSVPGVTYEQYF. DNA for the CDR3: TGTGCCTGGAGTGTACCAGGGGTCACCTACGAGCAGTACTTC.

Written as DNA, the CDR3 is TGTGCCAGCAGCGTAGGAGTATCCTACGAGCAGTACTTC. Translation: CASSVGVSYEQYF. The chain couples TRBV9 to TRBJ2-7; D ambiguous. CDR1 and CDR2 from the germline V gene are SGDLS and YYNGEE. The CDR3 spans 13 residues. Trimming left V 0 bases short and J 1 base short, with 5 bases between. The full variable domain, rest sourced from reference TRBV9 and TRBJ2-7, is DSGVTQTPKHLITATGQRVTLRCSPRSGDLSVYWYQQSLDQGLQFLIQYYNGEERAKGNILERFSAQQFPDLHSELNLSSLELGDSALYFCASSVGVSYEQYFGPGTRLTVT.

The genes are TRBV5-1 and TRBJ2-7; D possibly corresponds to TRBD2 (5 bases). The V and J ends lost 4 bases and 0 bases respectively, with 11 bases between them. Germline lookup yields CDR1 SGHRS and CDR2 YFSETQ. The CDR3 has 14 residues. Here the CDR3 reads CASSRGESSYEQYF. The CDR3 DNA is TGCGCCAGCAGCCGGGGAGAGAGCTCCTACGAGCAGTACTTC.

In its sample, this clone was seen once. This sequence joins TRBV29-1 and TRBJ1-1, with D unresolved. V lost 6 bases to trimming and J lost 5 bases, with 10 bases between them. This CDR3 has 11 amino acids. Germline loops: CDR1 SQVTM, CDR2 ANQGSEA. The CDR3 region has the DNA TGCAGCGTCTACTTGTGGACTGAAGCTTTCTTT. Translating gives CSVYLWTEAFF.

The CDR3 region is CAWSVTPGDSPLHF. In DNA form, the CDR3 reads TGTGCCTGGAGTGTAACCCCAGGGGATTCACCCCTCCACTTT. This chain joins TRBV30 and TRBJ1-6; tentative D call: TRBD1 (6 bases). V was trimmed by 0 bases and J by 8 bases, leaving 11 bases between them. Germline CDR1 is GTSNPN and CDR2 is SVGIG (reference sequence). The CDR3 totals 14 residues.

The J gene is TRBJ2-6, the V gene TRBV6-5, with D possibly TRBD1 on 5 matching bases. Germline assignment: CDR1 MNHEY and CDR2 SVGAGI. This CDR3 is built from 15 residues. The ends were cut back, 3 bases at V and 2 bases at J, with 8 bases in the middle. The CDR3 DNA sequence: TGTGCCAGCAGTTATACAGGACCTGGGGCCAACGTCCTGACTTTC. This codes for CASSYTGPGANVLTF.

The DNA of the CDR3 is TGTGCGACAACCACCGTTTCAGATAATTCACCCCTCCACTTT. Protein product: CATTTVSDNSPLHF. This rearrangement joins TRBV6-1 to TRBJ1-6, with D uncertain. From germline, CDR1 is MNHNS and CDR2 SASEGT. The CDR3 runs 14 residues.

The chain is built from TRBV5-1 and TRBJ2-7; 9 nucleotides match TRBD1. This CDR3 has 13 amino acids. With V trimmed by 4 bases and J by 4 bases, 3 bases remained unmatched. Germline V gives CDR1 SGHRS, CDR2 YFSETQ. The DNA for the CDR3 is TGCGCCAGCAGCGCGGGACAGGGTTACGAGCAGTACTTC. It is translated as CASSAGQGYEQYF.

This clone showed up just a few times. The rearrangement links TRBV5-6 to TRBJ1-1; D is ambiguous. Germline V gene lookup returns CDR1 SGHDT and CDR2 YYEEEE. V was trimmed by 3 bases and J by 7 bases, leaving 7 bases between them. The CDR3 length is 11 residues. This chain's CDR3 is CASSYASEAFF. DNA for the CDR3: TGTGCCAGCAGCTATGCGAGTGAAGCTTTCTTT. The full variable domain, in which reference TRBV5-6 and TRBJ1-1 provide the parts outside the CDR3, is DAGVTQSPTHLIKTRGQQVTLRCSPKSGHDTVSWYQQALGQGPQFIFQYYEEEERQRGNFPDRFSGHQFPNYSSELNVNALLLGDSALYLCASSYASEAFFGQGTRLTVV.

This chain joins TRBV28 and TRBJ1-5; a weak D match, TRBD1 (5 bases). Germline V gene sequence: CDR1 MDHEN, CDR2 SYDVKM. Trimming stripped 8 bases from V and 3 bases from J, with 14 bases between. The CDR3 is 14 residues long. Here the CDR3 reads CASEGGRDNQPQHF. The CDR3 DNA reads as TGTGCCAGCGAGGGAGGCAGGGACAATCAGCCCCAGCATTTT.

The rearrangement joins TRBV19 to TRBJ1-5; possibly TRBD1 for D (5 bases). The CDR3 spans 15 residues. Germline assignment: CDR1 LNHDA and CDR2 SQIVND (reference sequence). V was pared by 4 bases and J by 0 bases, with 10 bases between. Here the CDR3 reads CASSTREDSNQPQHF. CDR3 bases: TGTGCCAGTAGTACCAGGGAGGATAGCAATCAGCCCCAGCATTTT. Full variable domain (outside the CDR3, taken from reference TRBV19 and TRBJ1-5): DGGITQSPKYLFRKEGQNVTLSCEQNLNHDAMYWYRQDPGQGLRLIYYSQIVNDFQKGDIAEGYSVSREKKESFPLTVTSAQKNPTAFYLCASSTREDSNQPQHFGDGTRLSIL.

About this clone itself: Other DNA sequences of this sample code for an identical CDR3. The chain joins TRBV30 to TRBJ1-3; D might be TRBD1 (5 bases). Trimming stripped 5 bases from V and 4 bases from J, with 6 bases between. This CDR3 comprises 11 residues. Germline lookup yields CDR1 GTSNPN and CDR2 SVGIG (reference sequence). The CDR3 DNA reads as TGTGCCTGGGACAGCGGAAACACCATATATTTT. Translating gives CAWDSGNTIYF. Combining the CDR3 with reference TRBV30 and TRBJ1-3 gives the whole variable domain SQTIHQWPATLVQPVGSPLSLECTVEGTSNPNLYWYRQAAGRGLQLLFYSVGIGQISSEVPQNLSASRPQDRQFILSSKKLLLSDSGFYLCAWDSGNTIYFGEGSWLTVV.